The 15 T cell receptor beta chains below come from one sample, sequenced in a study of somatic mutations in cytotoxic T cells in rheumatoid arthritis. Measured with immunoSEQ multiplex PCR; TCRdb has only the in-frame clones, and not every one. The top ten hold approximately 9.4% of the sample, which has 27,000 or so clones, 70% to 90% seen once. Sequencing was carried out using CD8+ T cells sorted from blood. All receptors come from an adult with rheumatoid arthritis.

The chain employs TRBV5-6 and TRBJ1-4, with D possibly TRBD1 on 5 matching bases. Germline V gene data show CDR1 as SGHDT and CDR2 as YYEEEE. This CDR3 contains 15 residues. V lost 0 bases and J 7 bases, leaving 13 bases between the germline ends. CDR3 in amino acids: CASSLGGGVVEKLFF. For the CDR3, the DNA is TGTGCCAGCAGCTTGGGCGGAGGGGTGGTTGAAAAACTGTTTTTT.

The chain employs TRBV4-3 and TRBJ2-5, with 8 bases aligning to TRBD1. Germline-derived CDR1 and CDR2 are LGHNA and YSLEER. Trimming at V came to 0 bases and at J to 3 bases, leaving 12 bases not matched to a gene. The CDR3 is made up of 18 amino acids. The CDR3 sequence is CASSQDGTGGLGEETQYF. The CDR3 DNA sequence: TGCGCCAGCAGCCAAGATGGGACAGGCGGGCTGGGTGAAGAGACCCAGTACTTC.

The rearrangement uses TRBV7-9 and TRBJ2-7; 7 positions agree with TRBD2. The CDR3 extends over 15 amino acids. Germline trimming cut 5 bases from V and 2 bases from J; bases unmatched to any gene: 9. Per the germline V gene, CDR1 is SEHNR and CDR2 is FQNEAQ (reference sequence). The CDR3 region is CASSHPSGGAYEQYF. CDR3 DNA: TGTGCCAGCAGCCATCCTAGCGGAGGAGCCTACGAGCAGTACTTC.

This chain uses TRBV4-3 with TRBJ2-2; tentative D call: TRBD1 (6 bases). CDR1 is LGHNA, CDR2 YSLEER, per germline. The CDR3 is 14 amino acids. V lost 3 bases, J lost 5 bases, and 10 bases lay in between. This chain's CDR3 is CASSHFGTTGELFF. As DNA, the CDR3 is TGCGCCAGCAGCCATTTCGGGACAACCGGGGAGCTGTTTTTT.

The chain is built from TRBV4-1 and TRBJ1-1; 7 bases line up with TRBD1. Germline assignment: CDR1 MGHRA and CDR2 YSYEKL. The CDR3 length is 15 residues. Trimming cost V 2 bases and J 1 base; bases outside gene matches: 4. This chain's CDR3 is CASSQMDRTNTEAFF. CDR3 coding DNA: TGCGCCAGCAGCCAAATGGACAGGACGAACACTGAAGCTTTCTTT.

The chain employs TRBV28 and TRBJ1-5; the D gene is possibly TRBD1 (6 bases). The CDR3 consists of 14 residues. V gave up 3 bases and J gave up 2 bases, with 8 bases separating them. The germline V gene encodes CDR1 MDHEN and CDR2 SYDVKM. The CDR3 DNA is TGTGCCAGCAGTTTGCGGACAGGCAATCAGCCCCAGCATTTT. Protein product: CASSLRTGNQPQHF.

The chain couples TRBV9 to TRBJ2-7; 7 bases agree with TRBD2. Germline CDR1 SGDLS, CDR2 YYNGEE. The CDR3 runs to 14 residues. V trimming: 4 bases; J trimming: 2 bases; junction bases outside the gene matches: 6. The CDR3 is CASSLGLSPYEQYF. DNA for the CDR3: TGTGCCAGCAGCCTGGGACTAAGCCCCTACGAGCAGTACTTC.

The J gene is TRBJ2-1, the V gene TRBV29-1, with TRBD2 identical over 9 bases. This CDR3 comprises 14 residues. CDR1 SQVTM and CDR2 ANQGSEA come from the germline V gene. The junction had 5 bases not matched to a gene; V was cut back by 1 base and J by 7 bases. In DNA, the CDR3 is TGCAGCGTTGAAGGGTTAGCGGGAGTTAATGAGCAGTTCTTC. This gives the protein CSVEGLAGVNEQFF.

The chain couples TRBV25-1 to TRBJ2-1; D is uncertain. Germline values: CDR1 MGHDK, CDR2 SYGVNS. This CDR3 has 15 amino acids. Trimming cost V 3 bases and J 0 bases, with 9 bases left between them. This CDR3 reads CASSDGSISYNEQFF. In nucleotides, the CDR3 is TGTGCCAGCAGTGACGGTTCGATCTCCTACAATGAGCAGTTCTTC.

CDR3 coding DNA: TGTGCCATCAGTGGACAGGGGAACACTGAAGCTTTCTTT. This translates into CAISGQGNTEAFF. The rearrangement joins TRBV10-3 to TRBJ1-1; 7 bases agree with TRBD1. The CDR3 spans 13 residues. The germline V gene has CDR1 ENHRY and CDR2 SYGVKD. J gave up 1 base and V 4 bases, and 0 bases lay outside the gene matches.

The rearrangement links TRBV27 to TRBJ2-1; tentative D call: TRBD1 (6 bases). Germline V gene data show CDR1 as MNHEY and CDR2 as SMNVEV (reference sequence). The ends were cut back, 3 bases at V and 1 base at J, with 10 bases in the middle. The CDR3 has 15 residues. Here the CDR3 reads CASSFQGKSYNEQFF. The CDR3 region has the DNA TGTGCCAGCAGTTTCCAGGGGAAATCCTACAATGAGCAGTTCTTC.

The V call is TRBV27, the J call TRBJ2-7, with D uncertain. The CDR3 covers 14 residues. V was pared by 5 bases and J by 0 bases, with 11 bases between. Germline assignment: CDR1 MNHEY and CDR2 SMNVEV (reference sequence). The CDR3 protein is CASSLTVSSYEQYF. CDR3 nucleotides: TGTGCCAGCAGTCTCACCGTGAGCTCCTACGAGCAGTACTTC.

V is TRBV5-1 and J is TRBJ2-7; 14 nucleotides match TRBD2. The V segment lost 3 bases and the J segment 4 bases; nucleotides outside the gene matches: 3. Germline assignment: CDR1 SGHRS and CDR2 YFSETQ. This CDR3 contains 15 residues. The CDR3 nucleotides are TGCGCCAGCAGCTGGGGACTAGCGGGAGAATACGAGCAGTACTTC. This codes for CASSWGLAGEYEQYF.

The V and J genes are TRBV7-9 and TRBJ2-1, with D possibly being TRBD1 or TRBD2 (6 bases each). Between the trimmed V and J ends, which lost 1 base and 4 bases, there was a span of 14 bases. Germline CDR1 is SEHNR and CDR2 is FQNEAQ (reference sequence). The CDR3 sequence is 16 residues long. CDR3 region: CASSLGDGGHYNEQFF. DNA of the CDR3: TGTGCCAGCAGCTTAGGTGACGGGGGCCATTACAATGAGCAGTTCTTC.

The chain uses TRBV7-2 and TRBJ2-7; TRBD2 matches at 9 bases. With V trimmed by 1 base and J by 2 bases, 3 bases remained unmatched. CDR3 length: 15 residues. Per germline, CDR1 SGHTA and CDR2 FQGNSA. CDR3 DNA sequence: TGTGCCAGCAGCTTAGTAGCGGGGGATACCTACGAGCAGTACTTC. It translates to CASSLVAGDTYEQYF. Using reference TRBV7-2 and TRBJ2-7 for the parts outside the CDR3, the full variable domain is GAGVSQSPSNKVTEKGKDVELRCDPISGHTALYWYRQSLGQGLEFLIYFQGNSAPDKSGLPSDRFSAERTGGSVSTLTIQRTQQEDSAVYLCASSLVAGDTYEQYFGPGTRLTVT.